This note documents a single T cell receptor (beta chain) sequence. No antigen is known for it. Clones were read by immunoSEQ multiplex PCR, and TCRdb kept only the in-frame ones, dropping some. The sample consists of 100,000 to 150,000 clones, around 87% of them appearing once. The length of the CDR3 is 17 residues. With 2 bases removed from V and 0 bases from J, the gap between germline ends came to 16 bases. Germline lookup yields CDR1 SGHTA and CDR2 FQGTGA. This entry comes from a study of T cell responses to AZD1222 COVID-19 vaccine. Looking at the study overall: Doses given second, at about 4 or about 12 weeks, were pooled. The study, taken as a whole, reports: The breadth and depth of Spike-specific TCRs increased once two AZD1222 doses had been given. White British people made up most donors, females outnumbered males, and clonal diversity was possibly underestimated. Repertoire collection took place solely once the T cell response had peaked.

This chain connects TRBV7-3 to TRBJ1-2; D might be TRBD1 (6 bases). The sequenced sample was peripheral blood, obtained on day 0 of AZD1222 vaccination. The TCR was taken from an adult in good health. Here the CDR3 reads CASSLAGGVQTNYGYTF. The CDR3 DNA sequence: TGTGCCAGCAGCTTAGCCGGGGGCGTCCAGACTAACTATGGCTACACCTTC.